Below are 6 T cell receptor beta chains sequenced from a single sample in a study of blood T cells in healthy people across ages. A second PCR, run for about 6 to 12 cycles, used a sample-barcoded 5' primer plus a J-beta primer mix. TCRdb reprocessed the 5' RACE reads with MiXCR, giving one entry per CDR3 protein. The repertoire holds approximately 960,000 distinct CDR3 sequences, with around 29% as singletons. The sample was also linked to a second study, of T cells of mothers and their children.

Material: blood. The receptor source for this set is a woman in her thirties or forties in good health.

The chain has TRBV4-1 and TRBJ1-4, with 12 nucleotides matching TRBD1. In germline, CDR1 is MGHRA, CDR2 YSYEKL. This CDR3 spans 18 amino acids. Trimming removed 2 bases from V and 3 bases from J; junction bases left unmatched: 7. CDR3 amino acids: CASSQPPGQGAANEKLFF. As DNA, the CDR3 is TGCGCCAGCAGCCAACCACCGGGACAGGGGGCGGCTAATGAAAAACTGTTTTTT.

At least ten counts were recorded for this clonotype. This chain connects TRBV7-9 to TRBJ1-4; 8 bases are shared with TRBD1. In germline, CDR1 is SEHNR, CDR2 FQNEAQ (reference sequence). The V gene end was trimmed by 5 bases and the J gene end by 8 bases; junction bases not matched to a gene: 7. The CDR3 has 14 amino acids. As DNA, the CDR3 is TGTGCCAGCAGCAGAGGACAGGGCGGGGAAAAACTGTTTTTT. This translates into CASSRGQGGEKLFF.

This clonotype was observed a handful of times. This chain joins TRBV29-1 and TRBJ2-1; D is possibly TRBD1 (7 bases). Trimming took off 4 bases at V and 3 bases at J, with 19 bases between the two ends. The CDR3 totals 16 residues. Germline V lookup: CDR1 SQVTM, CDR2 ANQGSEA. The CDR3 protein is CSVGGAGGFFYNEQFF. As DNA, the CDR3 is TGCAGCGTTGGGGGGGCAGGGGGTTTTTTCTACAATGAGCAGTTCTTC.

The CDR3 bases are TGCGCCAGCAGCGGACTAGCGGGCCTTAACACAGATACGCAGTATTTT. Its protein is CASSGLAGLNTDTQYF. The chain uses TRBV5-1 and TRBJ2-3, with 11 bases that match TRBD2. After removal of 4 bases from V and 2 bases from J, the junction contained 6 bases not matched to a gene. Germline CDR1 and CDR2: SGHRS and YFSETQ. This CDR3 has 16 amino acids.

Concerning this clonotype: A much larger clone lies a single base off, so this may be a read error. This chain joins TRBV28 and TRBJ1-4; tentative D call: TRBD1 (5 bases). The CDR3 is made up of 15 amino acids. Germline values: CDR1 MDHEN, CDR2 SYDVKM. With 4 bases removed from V and 8 bases from J, the gap between germline ends came to 17 bases. CDR3 amino acids: CASSCSGGVREKLFF. CDR3 nucleotide sequence: TGTGCCAGCAGTTGCAGTGGAGGGGTCCGAGAAAAACTGTTTTTT.

This chain uses TRBV20-1 with TRBJ2-5; weak D call: TRBD1 (6 bases). The J call may be wrong; the DNA end is better matched by TRBJ2-7. The germline gives CDR1 DFQATT, CDR2 SNEGSKA (reference sequence). The length of the CDR3 is 14 residues. The CDR3 coding sequence is TGCAGTGCTATCCAGAACAGGGAAGGGAACGAGCAGTACTTC. It encodes CSAIQNREGNEQYF.